This entry lists 20 T cell receptor beta chains sequenced from one sample in a study of cytomegalovirus exposure and HLA in healthy donors. Use of 60 Vbeta and 13 Jbeta primers characterized the PCR. Only in-frame clones appear in the TCRdb table, and some are missing; sequencing was by immunoSEQ multiplex PCR. The sample consists of some 140,000 clones, 65% to 85% of them appearing once. Source material: PBMCs. Receptors originate from a woman between 40 and 55 years old in good health and CMV-seropositive.

CDR3 bases: TGTGCCAGCAGCCTTGGACTAGCGGGACTTCAAGAGACCCAGTACTTC. This encodes CASSLGLAGLQETQYF. The chain couples TRBV5-4 to TRBJ2-5; 12 bases are shared with TRBD2. Germline-derived CDR1 and CDR2 are SGHNT and YYREEE (reference sequence). V was clipped by 4 bases and J by 2 bases; unmatched bases: 6. The CDR3 contains 16 residues.

The rearrangement links TRBV11-3 to TRBJ2-5; D is ambiguous. The CDR3 consists of 12 residues. Trimming pared 2 bases from V and 5 bases from J, leaving 6 bases between. CDR1 SGHNT and CDR2 YENEEA come from the germline V gene. CDR3 DNA: TGTGCCAGCAGCTTACCCCTCGAGACCCAGTACTTC. Translated, it gives CASSLPLETQYF.

This clone was found once. The gene calls are TRBV6-6 and TRBJ1-2; 9 nucleotides line up with TRBD1. From germline, CDR1 is MNHNY and CDR2 SVGAGI (reference sequence). The CDR3 consists of 14 residues. The trim removed 7 bases at V and 5 bases at J, leaving 8 bases unmatched. This CDR3 reads CASTQTGTGYGYTF. DNA of the CDR3: TGTGCCAGCACTCAGACTGGGACAGGGTATGGCTACACCTTC.

CDR3 sequence (DNA): TGTGCCAGCAGTGAACCGACAGGCTTTGGGCCCCAGCATTTT. It yields the protein CASSEPTGFGPQHF. The chain joins TRBV6-1 to TRBJ1-5; D is perhaps TRBD1 (6 bases). Germline-derived CDR1 and CDR2 are MNHNS and SASEGT. The CDR3 has 14 amino acids. The germline V and J ends were trimmed by 2 bases and 9 bases, with 14 bases remaining between them.

The genes are TRBV30 and TRBJ2-3; TRBD2 matches 14 bases. V lost 2 bases and J lost 5; bases outside the gene matches: 6. The CDR3 sequence is 16 residues long. Germline V gene lookup returns CDR1 GTSNPN and CDR2 SVGIG (reference sequence). The DNA of the CDR3 is TGTGCCTGGAGTCCAGGGACTAGCGGGGGAGGAGATACGCAGTATTTT. It specifies CAWSPGTSGGGDTQYF. Using reference TRBV30 and TRBJ2-3 for the parts outside the CDR3, the full variable domain is SQTIHQWPATLVQPVGSPLSLECTVEGTSNPNLYWYRQAAGRGLQLLFYSVGIGQISSEVPQNLSASRPQDRQFILSSKKLLLSDSGFYLCAWSPGTSGGGDTQYFGPGTRLTVL.

The rearrangement uses TRBV15 and TRBJ2-7, with 11 bases aligning to TRBD2. The V gene's germline CDR1 is LNHNV and CDR2 YYDKDF (reference sequence). This CDR3 has 16 amino acids. With V trimmed by 1 base and J by 4 bases, 6 bases remained unmatched. CDR3 amino acids: CATSRVTTSGTYEQYF. CDR3 DNA sequence: TGTGCCACCAGCAGAGTCACGACTAGCGGGACATACGAGCAGTACTTC.

This chain links TRBV10-3 with TRBJ2-2; possible D gene TRBD2, 6 bases. The V end lost 6 bases, the J end lost 4 bases, and 24 bases lay between the germline ends. The CDR3 contains 18 residues. Germline V gene sequence: CDR1 ENHRY, CDR2 SYGVKD. The CDR3 is CAISASTGGTGITGELFF. DNA for the CDR3: TGTGCCATCAGCGCCTCAACTGGCGGGACCGGTATCACCGGGGAGCTGTTTTTT.

The J gene is TRBJ2-7, the V gene TRBV9, with 7 bases aligning to TRBD2. CDR1 and CDR2 from the germline V gene are SGDLS and YYNGEE. The CDR3 has 13 amino acids. Trimming took 3 bases from V and 2 from J; bases not matched to a gene: 2. In nucleotides, the CDR3 is TGTGCCAGCAGCGCCGGGACTACCTACGAGCAGTACTTC. The encoded protein is CASSAGTTYEQYF.

V usage is TRBV19 and J usage is TRBJ2-3, with D perhaps matching TRBD2 (6 bases). V was shortened by 5 bases and J by 4 bases, with 10 bases between the two germline ends. Germline V gives CDR1 LNHDA, CDR2 SQIVND (reference sequence). The CDR3 is 13 amino acids. Written as DNA, the CDR3 is TGTGCCAGTAGTGCGGCTAGCGCAGATACGCAGTATTTT. Translated, it gives CASSAASADTQYF.

The chain has TRBV5-1 and TRBJ2-2, with D maybe TRBD2 (5 bases). Trimming took off 0 bases at V and 1 base at J, with 7 bases between the two ends. Germline V CDR1 and CDR2: SGHRS, YFSETQ. The CDR3 covers 15 residues. The CDR3 is CASSLGAGNTGELFF. The DNA of the CDR3 is TGCGCCAGCAGCTTGGGGGCGGGGAACACCGGGGAGCTGTTTTTT.

The rearrangement uses TRBV2 and TRBJ1-4, with D possibly matching TRBD1 (6 bases). Trimming left V 6 bases short and J 8 bases short, with 13 bases between. This CDR3 region has 13 residues. CDR1 and CDR2 (germline): SNHLY, FYNNEI. Here the CDR3 DNA reads TGTGCCAGCAGAGGGACATTTGGGGAAAAACTGTTTTTT. Protein sequence: CASRGTFGEKLFF.

The chain is built from TRBV7-9 and TRBJ2-1, with TRBD1 identical over 9 bases. V lost 7 bases, J lost 2 bases, and 15 bases stayed unmatched. The CDR3 loop spans 18 amino acids. The germline gives CDR1 SEHNR, CDR2 FQNEAQ (reference sequence). In DNA form, the CDR3 reads TGTGCCAGCACCCTACCGGGGGGACAGGGAACTACCTACAATGAGCAGTTCTTC. Translated: CASTLPGGQGTTYNEQFF.

The gene calls are TRBV9 and TRBJ2-7, with 7 bases lining up with TRBD1. Germline V CDR1 and CDR2: SGDLS, YYNGEE. The CDR3 consists of 15 residues. Losses at the gene ends were 3 bases for V and 3 bases for J; bases not matched to a gene: 9. For the CDR3, the DNA is TGTGCCAGCAGCGAGGGGGCAGGGATAGACTACGAGCAGTACTTC. Protein product: CASSEGAGIDYEQYF.

The CDR3 DNA is TGTGCCAGCAGCTTACTACGGATGAGCGGCAATGAGCAGTTCTTC. This translates into CASSLLRMSGNEQFF. V gene TRBV7-9 combines with J gene TRBJ2-1; tentative D call: TRBD2 (5 bases). This CDR3 has 15 amino acids. CDR1 and CDR2 (germline): SEHNR, FQNEAQ (reference sequence). V lost 2 bases and J lost 6, with 14 bases in between.

This chain links TRBV4-1 with TRBJ2-1; possible D gene TRBD2, 5 bases. The CDR3 length is 18 residues. From germline, CDR1 is MGHRA and CDR2 YSYEKL. The V gene lost 0 bases and the J gene lost 0 bases, with 15 bases spanning the gap. The DNA for the CDR3 is TGCGCCAGCAGCCAAGATTTTACTAGACTTAACTCCTACAATGAGCAGTTCTTC. It is translated as CASSQDFTRLNSYNEQFF.

The chain couples TRBV9 to TRBJ2-3; D is possibly TRBD2 (5 bases). CDR1 and CDR2 from the germline V gene are SGDLS and YYNGEE. The length of the CDR3 is 15 residues. V was cut by 0 bases and J by 0 bases, with 8 bases left in between. The CDR3 bases are TGTGCCAGCAGCGTAGGGACGGGGAGCACAGATACGCAGTATTTT. This sequence encodes CASSVGTGSTDTQYF.

A single count supports this clone. V usage is TRBV7-9 and J usage is TRBJ2-7; 7 positions match TRBD1. Losses at the gene ends were 5 bases for V and 2 bases for J; bases not matched to a gene: 6. CDR1 and CDR2 (germline): SEHNR, FQNEAQ (reference sequence). The CDR3 totals 14 residues. CDR3 bases: TGTGCCAGCAGCCACTACCAGGGGGCCTACGAGCAGTACTTC. Amino acids: CASSHYQGAYEQYF.

This clone occurred once. J is TRBJ2-7 and V is TRBV11-2, with 8 bases fitting TRBD2. Germline trimming cut 6 bases from V and 7 bases from J; bases unmatched to any gene: 11. CDR3 length: 14 amino acids. CDR1 is SGHAT, CDR2 FQNNGV, per germline. For the CDR3, the DNA is TGTGCCAGCAGTGGCGGAGCGGGAGCTGGAGAGCAGTACTTC. Protein product: CASSGGAGAGEQYF.

The V gene is TRBV6-5, the J gene TRBJ2-7; 10 positions match TRBD1. In germline, CDR1 is MNHEY, CDR2 SVGAGI. V was pared by 7 bases and J by 3 bases, with 6 bases of the junction left unmatched. This CDR3 spans 14 amino acids. CDR3 region: CASTRGQGVYEQYF. The CDR3 DNA sequence: TGTGCCAGCACCCGCGGACAGGGGGTCTACGAGCAGTACTTC.

V usage is TRBV21-1 and J usage is TRBJ2-1; no check of the table's D call, TRBD1, against the DNA was made. TRBV21-1 has pseudogene status. The CDR3 extends over 11 amino acids. CDR3 residues: CASGLTVEQFF. The CDR3 nucleotides read TGTGCCAGCGGCTTGACAGTTGAGCAGTTCTTC.